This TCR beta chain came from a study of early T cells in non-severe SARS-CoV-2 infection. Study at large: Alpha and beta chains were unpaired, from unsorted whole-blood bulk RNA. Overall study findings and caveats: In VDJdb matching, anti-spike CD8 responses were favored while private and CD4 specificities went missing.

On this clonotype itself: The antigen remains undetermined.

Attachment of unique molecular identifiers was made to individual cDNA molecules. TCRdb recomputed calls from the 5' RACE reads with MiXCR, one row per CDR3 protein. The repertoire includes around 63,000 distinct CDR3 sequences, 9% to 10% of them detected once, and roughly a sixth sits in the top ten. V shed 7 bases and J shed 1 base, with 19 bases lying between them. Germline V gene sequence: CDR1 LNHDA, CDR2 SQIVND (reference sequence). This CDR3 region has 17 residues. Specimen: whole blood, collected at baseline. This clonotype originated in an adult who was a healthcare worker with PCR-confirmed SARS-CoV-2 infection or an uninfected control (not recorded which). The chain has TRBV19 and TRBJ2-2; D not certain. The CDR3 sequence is CASTPPSGGRNTGELFF. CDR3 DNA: TGTGCCAGTACCCCCCCTTCAGGCGGAAGGAACACCGGGGAGCTGTTTTTT. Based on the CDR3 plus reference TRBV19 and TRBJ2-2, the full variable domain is DGGITQSPKYLFRKEGQNVTLSCEQNLNHDAMYWYRQDPGQGLRLIYYSQIVNDFQKGDIAEGYSVSREKKESFPLTVTSAQKNPTAFYLCASTPPSGGRNTGELFFGEGSRLTVL.